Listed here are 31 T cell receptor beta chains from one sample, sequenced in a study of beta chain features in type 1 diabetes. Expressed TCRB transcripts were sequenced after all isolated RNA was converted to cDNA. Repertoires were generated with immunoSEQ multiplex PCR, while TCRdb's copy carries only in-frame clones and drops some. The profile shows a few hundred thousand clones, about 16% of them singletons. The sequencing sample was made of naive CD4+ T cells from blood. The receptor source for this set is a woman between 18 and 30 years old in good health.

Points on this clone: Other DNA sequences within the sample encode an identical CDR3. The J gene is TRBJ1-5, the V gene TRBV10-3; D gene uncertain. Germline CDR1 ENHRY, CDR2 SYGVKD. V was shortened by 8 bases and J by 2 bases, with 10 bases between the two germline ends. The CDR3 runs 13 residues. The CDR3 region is CAISSGGNQPQHF. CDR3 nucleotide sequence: TGTGCCATCTCCTCGGGAGGCAATCAGCCCCAGCATTTT.

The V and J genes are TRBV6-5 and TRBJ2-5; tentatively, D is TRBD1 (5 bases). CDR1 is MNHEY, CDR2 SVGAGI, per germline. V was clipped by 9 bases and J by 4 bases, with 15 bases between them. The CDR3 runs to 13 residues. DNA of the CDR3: TGTGCCAGTTGCCTCAGGGTTGGAGAGACCCAGTACTTC. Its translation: CASCLRVGETQYF.

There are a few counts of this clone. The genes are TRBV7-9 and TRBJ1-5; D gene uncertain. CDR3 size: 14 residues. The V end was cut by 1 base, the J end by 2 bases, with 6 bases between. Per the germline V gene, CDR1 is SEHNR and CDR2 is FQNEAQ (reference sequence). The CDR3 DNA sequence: TGTGCCAGCAGCTTAGTGGGAGGCAATCAGCCCCAGCATTTT. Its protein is CASSLVGGNQPQHF.

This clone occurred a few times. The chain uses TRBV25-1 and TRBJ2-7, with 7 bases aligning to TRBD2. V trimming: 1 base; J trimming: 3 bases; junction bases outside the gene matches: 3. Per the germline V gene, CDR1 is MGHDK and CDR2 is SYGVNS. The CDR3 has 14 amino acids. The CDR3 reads CASSESTGGYEQYF. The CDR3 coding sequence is TGTGCCAGCAGTGAATCAACGGGGGGCTACGAGCAGTACTTC.

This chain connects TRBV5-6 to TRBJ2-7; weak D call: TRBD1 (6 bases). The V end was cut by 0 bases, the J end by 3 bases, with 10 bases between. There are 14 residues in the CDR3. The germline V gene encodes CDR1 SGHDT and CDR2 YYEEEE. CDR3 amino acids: CASSLVGQRYEQYF. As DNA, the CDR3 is TGTGCCAGCAGCTTGGTAGGACAGCGCTACGAGCAGTACTTC.

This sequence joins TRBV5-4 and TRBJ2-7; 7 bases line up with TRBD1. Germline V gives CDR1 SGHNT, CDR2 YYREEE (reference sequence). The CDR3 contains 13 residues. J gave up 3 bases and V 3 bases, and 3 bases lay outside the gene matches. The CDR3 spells CASSWDRHYEQYF. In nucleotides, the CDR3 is TGTGCCAGCAGCTGGGACAGACACTACGAGCAGTACTTC. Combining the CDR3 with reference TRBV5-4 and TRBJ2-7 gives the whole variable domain ETGVTQSPTHLIKTRGQQVTLRCSSQSGHNTVSWYQQALGQGPQFIFQYYREEENGRGNFPPRFSGLQFPNYSSELNVNALELDDSALYLCASSWDRHYEQYFGPGTRLTVT.

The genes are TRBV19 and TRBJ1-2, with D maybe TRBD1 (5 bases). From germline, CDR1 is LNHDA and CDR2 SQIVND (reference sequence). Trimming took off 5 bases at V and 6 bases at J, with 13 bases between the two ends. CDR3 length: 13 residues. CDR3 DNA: TGTGCCAGTAGTCCGACAGCCGGTAATGGCTACACCTTC. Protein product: CASSPTAGNGYTF.

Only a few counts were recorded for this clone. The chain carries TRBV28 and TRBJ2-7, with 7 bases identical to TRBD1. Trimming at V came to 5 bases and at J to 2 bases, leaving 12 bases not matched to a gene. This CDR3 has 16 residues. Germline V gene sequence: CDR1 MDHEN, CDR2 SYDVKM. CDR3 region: CASSTPTGTATYEQYF. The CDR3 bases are TGTGCCAGCAGTACCCCGACTGGGACAGCTACCTACGAGCAGTACTTC.

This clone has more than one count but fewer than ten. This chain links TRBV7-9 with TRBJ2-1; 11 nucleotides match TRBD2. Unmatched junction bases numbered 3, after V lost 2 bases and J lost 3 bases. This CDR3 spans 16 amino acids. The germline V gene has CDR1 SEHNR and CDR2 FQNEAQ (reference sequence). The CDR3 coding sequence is TGTGCCAGCAGCTTACCGACTAGCGGGGTCTACAATGAGCAGTTCTTC. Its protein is CASSLPTSGVYNEQFF. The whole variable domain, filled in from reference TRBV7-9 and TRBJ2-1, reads DTGVSQNPRHKITKRGQNVTFRCDPISEHNRLYWYRQTLGQGPEFLTYFQNEAQLEKSRLLSDRFSAERPKGSFSTLEIQRTEQGDSAMYLCASSLPTSGVYNEQFFGPGTRLTVL.

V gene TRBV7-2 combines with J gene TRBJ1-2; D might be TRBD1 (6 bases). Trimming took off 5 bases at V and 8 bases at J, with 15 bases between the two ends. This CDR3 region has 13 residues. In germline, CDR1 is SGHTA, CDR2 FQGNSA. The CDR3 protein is CASSAGTQRGYTF. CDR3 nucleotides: TGTGCCAGCAGCGCCGGGACACAGAGGGGCTACACCTTC.

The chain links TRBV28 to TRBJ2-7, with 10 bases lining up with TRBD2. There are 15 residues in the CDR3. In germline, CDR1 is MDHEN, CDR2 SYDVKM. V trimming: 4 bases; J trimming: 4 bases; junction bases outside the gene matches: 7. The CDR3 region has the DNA TGTGCCAGCAGTTCTAGCGGGAGAAGAGTTTACGAGCAGTACTTC. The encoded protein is CASSSSGRRVYEQYF.

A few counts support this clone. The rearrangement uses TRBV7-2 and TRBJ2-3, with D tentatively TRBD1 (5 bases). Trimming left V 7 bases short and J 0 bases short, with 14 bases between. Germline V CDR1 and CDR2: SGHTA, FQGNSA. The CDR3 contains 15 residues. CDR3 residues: CASTIRGFSTDTQYF. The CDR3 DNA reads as TGTGCCAGCACCATAAGGGGATTTAGCACAGATACGCAGTATTTT.

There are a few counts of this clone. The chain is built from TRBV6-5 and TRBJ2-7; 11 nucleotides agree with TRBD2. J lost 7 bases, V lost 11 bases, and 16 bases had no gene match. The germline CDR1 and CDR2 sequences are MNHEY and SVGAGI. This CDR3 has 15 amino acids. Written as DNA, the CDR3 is TGTGCCGGTATTCTAGCGGGAGGTGGCCCCCTGGAGCAGTACTTC. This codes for CAGILAGGGPLEQYF.

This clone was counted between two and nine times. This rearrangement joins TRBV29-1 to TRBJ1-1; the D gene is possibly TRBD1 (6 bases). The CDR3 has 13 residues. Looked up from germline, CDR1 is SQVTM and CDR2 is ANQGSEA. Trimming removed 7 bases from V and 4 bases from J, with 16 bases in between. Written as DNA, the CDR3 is TGCAGCGCCGGCCACAGGGCCGGCACTGAAGCTTTCTTT. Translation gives CSAGHRAGTEAFF.

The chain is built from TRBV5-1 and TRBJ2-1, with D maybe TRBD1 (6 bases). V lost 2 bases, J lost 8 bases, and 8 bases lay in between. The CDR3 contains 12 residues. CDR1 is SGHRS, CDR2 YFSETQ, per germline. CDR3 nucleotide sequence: TGCGCCAGCAGCTTACAGGGCGATGAGCAGTTCTTC. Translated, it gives CASSLQGDEQFF.

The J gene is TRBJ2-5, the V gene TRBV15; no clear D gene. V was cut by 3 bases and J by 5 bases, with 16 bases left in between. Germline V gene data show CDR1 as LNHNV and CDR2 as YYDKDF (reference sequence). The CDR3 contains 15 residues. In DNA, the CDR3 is TGTGCCACCAGCAGGCGTACAGTATATGGGGAGACCCAGTACTTC. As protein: CATSRRTVYGETQYF.

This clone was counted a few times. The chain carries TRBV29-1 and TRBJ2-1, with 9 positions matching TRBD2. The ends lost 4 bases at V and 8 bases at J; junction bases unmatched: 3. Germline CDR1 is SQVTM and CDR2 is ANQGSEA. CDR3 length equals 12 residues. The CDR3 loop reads CSVAAGGDEQFF. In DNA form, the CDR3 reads TGCAGCGTTGCGGCGGGAGGGGATGAGCAGTTCTTC.

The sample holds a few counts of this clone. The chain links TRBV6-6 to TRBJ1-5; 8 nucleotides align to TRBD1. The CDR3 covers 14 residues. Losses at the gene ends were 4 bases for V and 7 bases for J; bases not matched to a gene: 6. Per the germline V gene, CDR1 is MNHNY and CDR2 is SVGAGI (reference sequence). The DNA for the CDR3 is TGTGCCAGCAGTTCCTCAGGGGGCAGACAGCCCCAGCATTTT. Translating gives CASSSSGGRQPQHF.

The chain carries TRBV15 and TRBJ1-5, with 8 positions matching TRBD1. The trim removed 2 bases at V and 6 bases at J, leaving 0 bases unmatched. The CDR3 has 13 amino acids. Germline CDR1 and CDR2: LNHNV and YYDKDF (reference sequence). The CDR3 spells CATSRQGAQPQHF. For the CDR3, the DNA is TGTGCCACCAGCAGACAGGGGGCTCAGCCCCAGCATTTT. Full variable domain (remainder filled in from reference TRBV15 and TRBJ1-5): DAMVIQNPRYQVTQFGKPVTLSCSQTLNHNVMYWYQQKSSQAPKLLFHYYDKDFNNEADTPDNFQSRRPNTSFCFLDIRSPGLGDTAMYLCATSRQGAQPQHFGDGTRLSIL.

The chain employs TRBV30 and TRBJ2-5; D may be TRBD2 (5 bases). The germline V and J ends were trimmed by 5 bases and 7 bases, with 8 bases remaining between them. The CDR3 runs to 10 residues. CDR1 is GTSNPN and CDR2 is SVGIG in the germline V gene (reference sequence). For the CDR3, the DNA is TGTGCCTGGGCCCGGGGGACCCAGTACTTC. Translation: CAWARGTQYF.

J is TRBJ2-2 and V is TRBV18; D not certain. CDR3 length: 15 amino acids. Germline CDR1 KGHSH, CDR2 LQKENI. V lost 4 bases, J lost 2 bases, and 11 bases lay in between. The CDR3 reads CASSRQESNTGELFF. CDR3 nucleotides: TGTGCCAGCTCACGCCAAGAGAGTAACACCGGGGAGCTGTTTTTT.

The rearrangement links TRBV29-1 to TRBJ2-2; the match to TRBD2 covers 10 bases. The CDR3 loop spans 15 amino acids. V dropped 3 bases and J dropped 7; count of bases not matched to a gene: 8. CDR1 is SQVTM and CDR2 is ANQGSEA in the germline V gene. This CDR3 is CSVDSGRFWGGELFF. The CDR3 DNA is TGCAGCGTTGATAGCGGGAGGTTCTGGGGCGGGGAGCTGTTTTTT.

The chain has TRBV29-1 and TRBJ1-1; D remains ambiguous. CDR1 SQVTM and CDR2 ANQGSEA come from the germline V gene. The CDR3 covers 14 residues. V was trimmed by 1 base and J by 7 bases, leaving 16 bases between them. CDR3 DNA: TGCAGCGTTGAAGCTAGCCCAGCAAAGAATGAAGCTTTCTTT. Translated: CSVEASPAKNEAFF.

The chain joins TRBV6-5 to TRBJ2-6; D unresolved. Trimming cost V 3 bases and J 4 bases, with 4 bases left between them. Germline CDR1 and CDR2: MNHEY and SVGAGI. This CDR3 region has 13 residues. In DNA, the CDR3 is TGTGCCAGCAGTTATCCGGGGGCCAACGTCCTGACTTTC. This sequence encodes CASSYPGANVLTF.

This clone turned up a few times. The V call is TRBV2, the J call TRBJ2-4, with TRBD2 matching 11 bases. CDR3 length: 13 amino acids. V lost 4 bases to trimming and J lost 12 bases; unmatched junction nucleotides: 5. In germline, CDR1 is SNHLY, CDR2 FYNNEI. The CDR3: CASSAGLAGSQYF. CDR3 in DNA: TGTGCCAGCAGTGCCGGACTAGCGGGTAGTCAGTACTTC.

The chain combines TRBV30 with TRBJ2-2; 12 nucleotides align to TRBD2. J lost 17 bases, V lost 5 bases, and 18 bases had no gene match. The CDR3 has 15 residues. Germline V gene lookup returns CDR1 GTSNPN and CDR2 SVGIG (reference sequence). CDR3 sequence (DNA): TGTGCCTGGTGCCCCCTTCCTAGCGGGAGGGACACCTCTTTTTTT. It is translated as CAWCPLPSGRDTSFF.

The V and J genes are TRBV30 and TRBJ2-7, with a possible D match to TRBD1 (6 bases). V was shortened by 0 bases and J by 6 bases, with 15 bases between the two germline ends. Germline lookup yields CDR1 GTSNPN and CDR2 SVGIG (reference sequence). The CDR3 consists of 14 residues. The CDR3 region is CAWSVGFRGAEQYF. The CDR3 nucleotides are TGTGCCTGGAGTGTTGGGTTCAGGGGAGCCGAGCAGTACTTC.

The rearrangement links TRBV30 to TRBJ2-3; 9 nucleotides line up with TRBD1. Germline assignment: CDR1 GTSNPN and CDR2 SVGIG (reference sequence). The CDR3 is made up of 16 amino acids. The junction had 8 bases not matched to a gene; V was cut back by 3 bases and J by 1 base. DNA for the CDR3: TGTGCCTGGAGGCTGGGGACAGGGTACGGCACAGATACGCAGTATTTT. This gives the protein CAWRLGTGYGTDTQYF.

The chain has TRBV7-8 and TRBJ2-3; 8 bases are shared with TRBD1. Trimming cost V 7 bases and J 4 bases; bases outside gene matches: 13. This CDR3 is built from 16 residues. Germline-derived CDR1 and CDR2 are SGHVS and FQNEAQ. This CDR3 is CASTSKDRVRADTQYF. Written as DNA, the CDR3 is TGTGCCAGCACCTCCAAGGACAGGGTTCGGGCAGATACGCAGTATTTT.

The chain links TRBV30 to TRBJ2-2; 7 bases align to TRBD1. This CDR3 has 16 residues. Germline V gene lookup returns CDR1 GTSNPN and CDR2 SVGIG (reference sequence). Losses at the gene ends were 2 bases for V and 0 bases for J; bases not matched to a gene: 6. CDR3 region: CAWSWGQPPNTGELFF. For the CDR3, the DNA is TGTGCCTGGAGTTGGGGACAGCCTCCGAACACCGGGGAGCTGTTTTTT.

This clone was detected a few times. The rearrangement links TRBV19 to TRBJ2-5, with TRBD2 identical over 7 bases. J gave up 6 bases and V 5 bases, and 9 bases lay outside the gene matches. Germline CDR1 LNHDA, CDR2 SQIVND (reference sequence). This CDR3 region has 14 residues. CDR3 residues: CASSPPGGTKTQYF. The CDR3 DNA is TGTGCCAGTAGTCCTCCGGGAGGAACGAAGACCCAGTACTTC.